This TCR beta chain derives from a study of Graves' ophthalmopathy and Graves' hyperthyroidism listed by TCRdb under 2018. A note on the overall study: Peripheral blood samples were taken at the time of initial diagnosis, before any treatment was given. The study used TCR beta repertoire signatures to distinguish Graves' ophthalmopathy from Graves' hyperthyroidism and to predict progression to ophthalmopathy. In total, 135 blood samples were TCR-sequenced: roughly 45 ophthalmopathy, some 75 hyperthyroidism and about 17 hyperthyroidism-to-ophthalmopathy patients. To explore V-J signatures that distinguish ophthalmopathy from hyperthyroidism, a discovery set of roughly 98 patients was enrolled, made up of 43 with ophthalmopathy and around 60 with stable hyperthyroidism. An independent validation cohort was composed of about 20 hyperthyroidism patients and 15 to 17 patients who later progressed from hyperthyroidism to ophthalmopathy. In about six hyperthyroidism patients, the T-cell repertoires found in thyroid tissue were compared with those found in blood. Once sampling was done, hyperthyroidism patients were given methimazole at a starting dose of 30 mg daily, while ophthalmopathy patients were given high-dose intravenous methylprednisolone. What the authors observed across the whole study: In validation, the model predicted ophthalmopathy progression with over 60% sensitivity and 72.22% specificity; approximately 12 predicted patients were CT-confirmed with GO in a median of approximately 6.5 months. Ophthalmopathy was separated from stable hyperthyroidism by the 13-signature model with about 85% sensitivity and about 83% specificity in cross-validation and with 80%/75% in the test set. No statistical method was used to set the sample size in advance, and the investigators knew which group each participant was assigned to. Most expanded thyroid clonotypes with frequency above 0.001 were also detected in blood, suggesting blood repertoires may reflect the thyroid immune response.

For repertoire sequencing, TCR beta CDR3 regions were amplified from RNA transcripts. HTBI primers and the Qiagen OneStep RT-PCR kit were used in a first-round RT-PCR, which was followed by a second-round multiplex PCR, size selection and purification. Libraries were sequenced paired-end with 100 bp reads on an Illumina HiSeq2000. The paper's processing steps were these. SOAPnuke was used to process the reads, throwing out any read that had adapters, had uncalled bases, had a mean Phred below 15, or lacked an exact constant-primer or identifier match. High-quality paired reads were merged with COPE v1.2.5. Each unique nucleotide sequence was defined as a clonotype, and clonotypes were aligned to IMGT TRB V, D and J references with MiTCR v1.1. Analysis was restricted to V-J combinations with a frequency above 0.0001, which covered over 98% of repertoires. For each V-J combination, a TCR clonal expansion and chaos score was defined as the ratio of F50 clonal expansion to chaos observed in the TCRdist matrix. Features were reduced by Welch's t-statistics and random forest to around 13 V-J combinations, which fed a naive Bayes classifier. The Morisita-Horn index was used to measure how similar the thyroid and blood repertoires were. Starting from the raw public reads, TCRdb applied fastp trimming at Q25, assembled clones with MiXCR and retained in-frame beta chains. Entries that share a CDR3 protein sequence are merged under the most common genes and DNA. The V and J calls were not made by the authors but by TCRdb's processing. The table for this sample lists a few hundred thousand distinct CDR3 sequences; about 15% of them were counted only once. The ten most abundant clones make up roughly 2.3% of the sample.

Hyperthyroidism was defined as stable when no progression to ophthalmopathy occurred within 18 months of follow-up. Patients with hyperthyroidism were aged 18 to 65 years, had been newly diagnosed, and had a disease duration of less than 2 months. Patients with other autoimmune diseases, uncontrolled infections, pregnancy or lactation were excluded from the study. Clinical symptoms, serum thyroxine, TRAb, thyroid ultrasound and orbital computed tomography formed the basis of the diagnosis. Using Ficoll-Paque density gradient centrifugation, PBMCs were isolated from less than 13 ml of fresh peripheral blood. Trizol reagent was used to extract the total RNA, and its quality was then checked on an Agilent 2100 Bioanalyzer. Comment on this clonotype: Its antigen remains undetermined. It has no much larger one-base neighbor in the sample; base qualities were not kept.

The CDR3 runs 14 residues from the cysteine to the phenylalanine. Only CDR3 DNA is held: 42 bases, read in frame from base 1. V is cut by 6 bases and J by 3 bases, and the space between the germline ends is 15 bases. For CDR1 and CDR2, the germline V gene (reference sequence) lists MNHEY and SMNVEV. The V gene is TRBV27 and the J gene is TRBJ2-7; D gene: possibly TRBD1, on 5 matching bases. Sequenced input: peripheral blood. This TCR was recovered from an adult woman with stable Graves' hyperthyroidism. The CDR3 region has the sequence CASSQGFWDYEQYF. Read as DNA, the sequence is TGTGCCAGCAGCCAGGGTTTTTGGGACTACGAGCAGTACTTC.